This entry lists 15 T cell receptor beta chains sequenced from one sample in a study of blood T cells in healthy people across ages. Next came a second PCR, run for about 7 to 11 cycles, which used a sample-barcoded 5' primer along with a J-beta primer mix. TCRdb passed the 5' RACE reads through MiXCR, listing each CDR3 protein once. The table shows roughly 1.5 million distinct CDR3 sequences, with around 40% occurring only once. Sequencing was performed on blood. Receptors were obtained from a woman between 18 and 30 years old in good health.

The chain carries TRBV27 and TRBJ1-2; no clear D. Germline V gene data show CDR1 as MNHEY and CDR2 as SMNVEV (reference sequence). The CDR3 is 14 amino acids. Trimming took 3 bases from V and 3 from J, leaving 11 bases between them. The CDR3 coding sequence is TGTGCCAGCAGTTTTCGGGCAGGACACTATGGCTACACCTTC. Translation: CASSFRAGHYGYTF.

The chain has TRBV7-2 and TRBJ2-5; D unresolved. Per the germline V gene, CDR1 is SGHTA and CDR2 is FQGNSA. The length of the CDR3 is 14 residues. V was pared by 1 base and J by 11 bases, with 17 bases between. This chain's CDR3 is CASSLDRSMIVQYF. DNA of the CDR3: TGTGCCAGCAGCTTAGACAGATCAATGATAGTGCAGTACTTC.

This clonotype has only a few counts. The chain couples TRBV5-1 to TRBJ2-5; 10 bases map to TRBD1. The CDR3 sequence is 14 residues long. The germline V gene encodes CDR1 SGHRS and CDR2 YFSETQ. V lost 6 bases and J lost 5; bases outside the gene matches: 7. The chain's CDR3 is CASTQTGGYETQYF. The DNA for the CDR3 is TGCGCCAGCACACAGACAGGGGGCTATGAGACCCAGTACTTC.

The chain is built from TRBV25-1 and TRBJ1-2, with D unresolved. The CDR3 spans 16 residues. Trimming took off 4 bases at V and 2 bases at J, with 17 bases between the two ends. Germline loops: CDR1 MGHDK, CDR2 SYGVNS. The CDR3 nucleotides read TGTGCCAGCAGTGTATCCCCACCGGCGGACAACTATGGCTACACCTTC. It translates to CASSVSPPADNYGYTF.

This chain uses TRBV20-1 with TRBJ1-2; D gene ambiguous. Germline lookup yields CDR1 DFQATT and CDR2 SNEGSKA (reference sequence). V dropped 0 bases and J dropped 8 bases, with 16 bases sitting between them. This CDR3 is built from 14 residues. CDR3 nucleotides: TGCAGTGCTAGAGATCTAGGGTCCCCCTGGGGCTACACCTTC. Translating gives CSARDLGSPWGYTF.

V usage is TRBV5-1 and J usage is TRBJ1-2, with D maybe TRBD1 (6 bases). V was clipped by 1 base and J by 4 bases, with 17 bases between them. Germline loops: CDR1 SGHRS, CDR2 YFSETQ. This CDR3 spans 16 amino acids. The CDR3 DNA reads TGCGCCAGCAGCTTGTCAGGGGCGTTGAGTAGCTATGGCTACACCTTC. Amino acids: CASSLSGALSSYGYTF.

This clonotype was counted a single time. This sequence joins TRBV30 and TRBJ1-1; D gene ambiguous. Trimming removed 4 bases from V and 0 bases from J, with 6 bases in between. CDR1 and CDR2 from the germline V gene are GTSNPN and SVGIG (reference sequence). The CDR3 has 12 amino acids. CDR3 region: CAWKRVNTEAFF. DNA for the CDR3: TGTGCCTGGAAACGGGTGAACACTGAAGCTTTCTTT.

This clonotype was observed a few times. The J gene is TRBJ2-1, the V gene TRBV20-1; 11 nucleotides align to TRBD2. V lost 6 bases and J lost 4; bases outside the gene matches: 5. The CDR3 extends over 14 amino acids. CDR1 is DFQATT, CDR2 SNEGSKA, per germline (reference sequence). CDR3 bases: TGCAGTGCCTTGACTAGCGGGGCGTACAATGAGCAGTTCTTC. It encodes CSALTSGAYNEQFF.

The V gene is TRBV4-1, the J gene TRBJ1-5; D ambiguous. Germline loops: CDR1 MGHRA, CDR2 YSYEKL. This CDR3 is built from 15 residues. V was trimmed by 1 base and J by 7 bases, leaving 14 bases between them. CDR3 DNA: TGCGCCAGCAGCCAAGGCGCCCGTGGTGGGCAGCCCCAGCATTTT. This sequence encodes CASSQGARGGQPQHF.

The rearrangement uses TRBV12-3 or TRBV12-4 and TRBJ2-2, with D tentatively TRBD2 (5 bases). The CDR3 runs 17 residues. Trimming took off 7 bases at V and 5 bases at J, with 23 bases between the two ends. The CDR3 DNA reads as TGTGCCAGCACTAGGGTCGGGGTAGCCACCGGAACCGGGGAGCTGTTTTTT. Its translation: CASTRVGVATGTGELFF.

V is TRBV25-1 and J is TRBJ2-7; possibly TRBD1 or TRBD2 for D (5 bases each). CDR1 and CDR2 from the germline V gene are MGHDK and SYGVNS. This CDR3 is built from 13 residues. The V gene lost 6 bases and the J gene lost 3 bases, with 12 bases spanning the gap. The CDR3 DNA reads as TGTGCCAGCAGGAGGGACGGAGACTACGAGCAGTACTTC. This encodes CASRRDGDYEQYF.

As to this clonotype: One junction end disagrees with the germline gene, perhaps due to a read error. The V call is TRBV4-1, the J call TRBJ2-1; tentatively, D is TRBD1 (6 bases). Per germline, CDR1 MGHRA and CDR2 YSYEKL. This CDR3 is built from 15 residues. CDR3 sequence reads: CASSGVNWGRNERFF. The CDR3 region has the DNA TGCGCCAGCAGTGGGGTGAACTGGGGGCGGAATGAGCGGTTCTTC.

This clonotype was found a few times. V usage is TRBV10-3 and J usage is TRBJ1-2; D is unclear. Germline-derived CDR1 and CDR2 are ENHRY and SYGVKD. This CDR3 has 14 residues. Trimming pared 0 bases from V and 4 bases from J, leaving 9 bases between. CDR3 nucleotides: TGTGCCATCAGTGAGTCGGGCGAAAGCTATGGCTACACCTTC. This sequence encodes CAISESGESYGYTF.

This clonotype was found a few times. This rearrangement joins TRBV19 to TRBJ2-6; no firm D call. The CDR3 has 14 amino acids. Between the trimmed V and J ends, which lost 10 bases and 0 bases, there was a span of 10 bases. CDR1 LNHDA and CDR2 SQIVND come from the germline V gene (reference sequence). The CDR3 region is CATEAVSGANVLTF. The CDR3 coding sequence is TGTGCCACTGAGGCGGTCTCTGGGGCCAACGTCCTGACTTTC.

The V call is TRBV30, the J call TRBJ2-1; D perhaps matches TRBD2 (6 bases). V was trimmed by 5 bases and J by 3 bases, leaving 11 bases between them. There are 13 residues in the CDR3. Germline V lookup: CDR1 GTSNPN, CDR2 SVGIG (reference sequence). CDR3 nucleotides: TGTGCCTGGGCGCGGGGCGGCTACAATGAGCAGTTCTTC. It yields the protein CAWARGGYNEQFF.